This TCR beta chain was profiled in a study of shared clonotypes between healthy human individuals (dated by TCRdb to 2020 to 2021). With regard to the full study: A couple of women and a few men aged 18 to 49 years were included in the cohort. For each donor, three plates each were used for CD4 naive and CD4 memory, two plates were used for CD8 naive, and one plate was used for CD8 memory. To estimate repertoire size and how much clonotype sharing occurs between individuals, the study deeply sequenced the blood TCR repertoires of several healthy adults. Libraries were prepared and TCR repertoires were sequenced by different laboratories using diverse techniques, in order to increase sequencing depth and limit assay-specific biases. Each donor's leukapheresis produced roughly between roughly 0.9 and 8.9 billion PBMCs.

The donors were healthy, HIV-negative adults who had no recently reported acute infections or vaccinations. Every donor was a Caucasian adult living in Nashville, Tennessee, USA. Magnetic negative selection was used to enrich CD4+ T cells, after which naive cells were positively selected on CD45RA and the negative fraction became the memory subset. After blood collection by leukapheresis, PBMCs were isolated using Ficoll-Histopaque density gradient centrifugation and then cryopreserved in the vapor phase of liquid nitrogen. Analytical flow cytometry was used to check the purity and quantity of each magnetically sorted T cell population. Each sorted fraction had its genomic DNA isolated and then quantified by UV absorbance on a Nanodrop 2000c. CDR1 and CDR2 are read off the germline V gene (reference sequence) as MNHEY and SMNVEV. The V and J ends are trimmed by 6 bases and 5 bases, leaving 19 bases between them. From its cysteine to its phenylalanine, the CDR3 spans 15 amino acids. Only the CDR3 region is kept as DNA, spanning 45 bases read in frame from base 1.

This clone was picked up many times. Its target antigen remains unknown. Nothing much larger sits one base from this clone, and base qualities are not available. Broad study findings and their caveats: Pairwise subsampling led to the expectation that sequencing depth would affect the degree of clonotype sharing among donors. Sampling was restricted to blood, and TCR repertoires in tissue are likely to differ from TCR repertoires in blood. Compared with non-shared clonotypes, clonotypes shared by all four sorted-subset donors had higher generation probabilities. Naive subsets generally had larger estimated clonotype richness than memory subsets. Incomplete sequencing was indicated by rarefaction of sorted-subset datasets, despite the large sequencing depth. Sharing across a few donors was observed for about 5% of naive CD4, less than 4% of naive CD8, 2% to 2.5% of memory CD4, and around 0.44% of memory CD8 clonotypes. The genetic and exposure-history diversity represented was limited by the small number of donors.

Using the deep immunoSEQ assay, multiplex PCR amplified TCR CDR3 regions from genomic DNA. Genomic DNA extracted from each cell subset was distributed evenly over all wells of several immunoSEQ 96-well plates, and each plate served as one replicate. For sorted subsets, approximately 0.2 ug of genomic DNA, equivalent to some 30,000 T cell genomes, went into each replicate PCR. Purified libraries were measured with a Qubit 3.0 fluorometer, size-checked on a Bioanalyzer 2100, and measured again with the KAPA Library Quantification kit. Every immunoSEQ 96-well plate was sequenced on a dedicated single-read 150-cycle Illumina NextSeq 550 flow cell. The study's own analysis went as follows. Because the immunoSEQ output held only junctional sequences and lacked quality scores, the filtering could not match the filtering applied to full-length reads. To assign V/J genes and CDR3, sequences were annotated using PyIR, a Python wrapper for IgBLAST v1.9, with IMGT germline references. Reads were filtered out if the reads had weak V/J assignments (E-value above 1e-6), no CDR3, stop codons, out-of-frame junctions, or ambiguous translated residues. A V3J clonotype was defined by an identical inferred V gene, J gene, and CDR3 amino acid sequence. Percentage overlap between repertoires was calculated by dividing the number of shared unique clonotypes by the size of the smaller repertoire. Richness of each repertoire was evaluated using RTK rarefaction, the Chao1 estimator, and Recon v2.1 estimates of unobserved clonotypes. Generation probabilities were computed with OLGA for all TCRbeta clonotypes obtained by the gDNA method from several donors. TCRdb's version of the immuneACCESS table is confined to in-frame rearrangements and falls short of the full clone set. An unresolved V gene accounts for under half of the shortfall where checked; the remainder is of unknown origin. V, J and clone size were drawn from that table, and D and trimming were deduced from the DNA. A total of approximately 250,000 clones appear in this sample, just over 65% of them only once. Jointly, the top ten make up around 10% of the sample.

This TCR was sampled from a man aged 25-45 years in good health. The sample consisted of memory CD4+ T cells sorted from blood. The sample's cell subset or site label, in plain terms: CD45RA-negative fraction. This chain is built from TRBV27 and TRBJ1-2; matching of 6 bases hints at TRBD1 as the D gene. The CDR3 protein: CASRTIQGVAYGYTF. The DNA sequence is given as TGTGCCAGCAGGACCATACAGGGTGTCGCTTATGGCTACACCTTC.